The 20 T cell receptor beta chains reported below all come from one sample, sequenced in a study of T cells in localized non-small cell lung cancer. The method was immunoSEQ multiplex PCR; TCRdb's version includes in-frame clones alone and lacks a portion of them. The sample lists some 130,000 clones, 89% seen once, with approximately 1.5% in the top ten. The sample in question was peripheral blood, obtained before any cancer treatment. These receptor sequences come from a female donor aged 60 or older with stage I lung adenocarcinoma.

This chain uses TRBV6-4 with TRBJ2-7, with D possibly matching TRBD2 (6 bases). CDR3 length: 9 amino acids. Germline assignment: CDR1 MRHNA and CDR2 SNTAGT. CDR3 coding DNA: TGTCCTCAGCGGGACGAGCAGTACTTC. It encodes CPQRDEQYF.

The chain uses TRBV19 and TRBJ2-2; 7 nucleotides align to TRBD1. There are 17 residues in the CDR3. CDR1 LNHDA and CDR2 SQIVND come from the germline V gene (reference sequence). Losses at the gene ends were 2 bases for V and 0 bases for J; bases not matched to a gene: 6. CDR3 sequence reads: CASSILGQPSNTGELFF. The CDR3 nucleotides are TGTGCCAGTAGTATATTGGGACAGCCCTCGAACACCGGGGAGCTGTTTTTT.

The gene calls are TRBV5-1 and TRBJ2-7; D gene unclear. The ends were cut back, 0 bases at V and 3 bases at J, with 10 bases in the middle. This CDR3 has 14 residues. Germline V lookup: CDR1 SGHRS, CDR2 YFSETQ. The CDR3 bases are TGCGCCAGCAGCTTGGATCCGGGTGGCTACGAGCAGTACTTC. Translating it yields CASSLDPGGYEQYF.

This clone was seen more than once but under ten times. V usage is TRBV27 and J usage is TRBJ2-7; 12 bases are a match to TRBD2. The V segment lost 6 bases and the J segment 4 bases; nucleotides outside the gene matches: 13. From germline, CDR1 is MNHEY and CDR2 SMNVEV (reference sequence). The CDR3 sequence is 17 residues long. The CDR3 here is CASRNIYRTSGTYEQYF. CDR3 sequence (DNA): TGTGCCAGCAGAAATATATATCGGACTAGCGGGACATACGAGCAGTACTTC.

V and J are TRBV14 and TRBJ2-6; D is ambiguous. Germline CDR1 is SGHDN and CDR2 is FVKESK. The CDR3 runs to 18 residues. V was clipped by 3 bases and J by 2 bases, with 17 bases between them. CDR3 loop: CASSHEGQALPGANVLTF. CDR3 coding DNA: TGTGCCAGCAGCCATGAAGGGCAGGCCCTCCCTGGGGCCAACGTCCTGACTTTC.

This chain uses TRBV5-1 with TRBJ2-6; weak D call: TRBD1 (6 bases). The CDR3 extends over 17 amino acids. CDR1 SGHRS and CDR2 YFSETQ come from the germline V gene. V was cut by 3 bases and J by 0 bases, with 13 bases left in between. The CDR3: CASSWTETDSGANVLTF. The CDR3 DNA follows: TGCGCCAGCAGCTGGACAGAAACCGACTCTGGGGCCAACGTCCTGACTTTC.

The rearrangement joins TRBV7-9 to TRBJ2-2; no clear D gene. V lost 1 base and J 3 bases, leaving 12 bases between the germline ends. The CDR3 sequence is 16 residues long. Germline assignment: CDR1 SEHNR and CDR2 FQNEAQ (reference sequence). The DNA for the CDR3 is TGTGCCAGCAGCTTAGGGTCTGGACGGGACACCGGGGAGCTGTTTTTT. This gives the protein CASSLGSGRDTGELFF. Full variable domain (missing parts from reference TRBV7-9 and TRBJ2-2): DTGVSQNPRHKITKRGQNVTFRCDPISEHNRLYWYRQTLGQGPEFLTYFQNEAQLEKSRLLSDRFSAERPKGSFSTLEIQRTEQGDSAMYLCASSLGSGRDTGELFFGEGSRLTVL.

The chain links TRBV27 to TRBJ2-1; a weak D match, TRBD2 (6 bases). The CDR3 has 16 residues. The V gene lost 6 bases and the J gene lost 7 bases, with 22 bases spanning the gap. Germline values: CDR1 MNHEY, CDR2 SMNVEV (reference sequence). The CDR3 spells CASRPSSGLPANEQFF. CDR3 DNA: TGTGCCAGCAGGCCCTCCTCGGGACTGCCGGCGAATGAGCAGTTCTTC.

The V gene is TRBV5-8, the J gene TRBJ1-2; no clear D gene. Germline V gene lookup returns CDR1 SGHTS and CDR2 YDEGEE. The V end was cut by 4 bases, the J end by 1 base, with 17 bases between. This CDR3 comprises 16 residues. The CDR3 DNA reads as TGTGCCAGCAGCCGAGAGAGGACGAGCTATAACTATGGCTACACCTTC. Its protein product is CASSRERTSYNYGYTF.

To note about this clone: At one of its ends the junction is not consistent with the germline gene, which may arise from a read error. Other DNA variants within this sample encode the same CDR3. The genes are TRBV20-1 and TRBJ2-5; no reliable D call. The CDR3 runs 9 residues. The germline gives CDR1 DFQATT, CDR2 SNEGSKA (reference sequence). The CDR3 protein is CSAGETQYF. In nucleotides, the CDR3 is TGCAGTGCTGGAGAGACCCAGTACTTC.

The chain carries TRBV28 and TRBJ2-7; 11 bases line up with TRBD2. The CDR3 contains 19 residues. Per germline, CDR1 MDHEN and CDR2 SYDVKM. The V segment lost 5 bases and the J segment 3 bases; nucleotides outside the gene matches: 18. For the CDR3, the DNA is TGTGCCAGCAGTCTACTAACCGGGACTAGCGGTCCGTTCGACTACGAGCAGTACTTC. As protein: CASSLLTGTSGPFDYEQYF.

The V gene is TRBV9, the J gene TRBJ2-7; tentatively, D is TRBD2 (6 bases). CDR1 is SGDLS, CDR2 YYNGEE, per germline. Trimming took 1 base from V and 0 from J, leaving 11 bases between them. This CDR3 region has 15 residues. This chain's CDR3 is CASSVSTGDSYEQYF. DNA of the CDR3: TGTGCCAGCAGCGTAAGCACGGGAGACTCCTACGAGCAGTACTTC.

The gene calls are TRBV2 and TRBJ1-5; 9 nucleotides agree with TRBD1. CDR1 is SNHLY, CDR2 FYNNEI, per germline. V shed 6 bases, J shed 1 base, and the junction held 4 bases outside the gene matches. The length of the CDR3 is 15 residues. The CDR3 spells CASRDGQGSNQPQHF. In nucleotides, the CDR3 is TGTGCCAGCAGGGACGGACAGGGGAGCAATCAGCCCCAGCATTTT.

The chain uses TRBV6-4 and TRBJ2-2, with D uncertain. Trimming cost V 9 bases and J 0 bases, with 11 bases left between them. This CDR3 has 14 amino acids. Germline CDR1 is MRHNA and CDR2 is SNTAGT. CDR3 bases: TGTGCCAGACTGACGGAACCGAACACCGGGGAGCTGTTTTTT. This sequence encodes CARLTEPNTGELFF.

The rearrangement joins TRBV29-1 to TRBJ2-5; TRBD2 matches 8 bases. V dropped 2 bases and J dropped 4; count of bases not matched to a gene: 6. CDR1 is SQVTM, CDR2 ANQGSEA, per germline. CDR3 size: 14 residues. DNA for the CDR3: TGCAGCGTTGAATACGCGGGAGGAGGAGAGACCCAGTACTTC. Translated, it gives CSVEYAGGGETQYF.

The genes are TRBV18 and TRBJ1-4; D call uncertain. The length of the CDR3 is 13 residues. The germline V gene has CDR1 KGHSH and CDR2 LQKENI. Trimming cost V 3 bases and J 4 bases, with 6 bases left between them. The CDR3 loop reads CASSPTDNEKLFF. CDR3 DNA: TGTGCCAGCTCACCGACGGATAATGAAAAACTGTTTTTT.

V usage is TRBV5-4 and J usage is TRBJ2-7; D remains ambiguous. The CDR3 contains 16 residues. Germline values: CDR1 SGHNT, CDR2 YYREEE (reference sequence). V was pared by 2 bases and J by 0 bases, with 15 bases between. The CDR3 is CASSFTTHTNSYEQYF. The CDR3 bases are TGTGCCAGCAGCTTTACGACGCACACCAACTCCTACGAGCAGTACTTC. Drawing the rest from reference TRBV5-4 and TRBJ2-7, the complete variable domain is ETGVTQSPTHLIKTRGQQVTLRCSSQSGHNTVSWYQQALGQGPQFIFQYYREEENGRGNFPPRFSGLQFPNYSSELNVNALELDDSALYLCASSFTTHTNSYEQYFGPGTRLTVT.

The CDR3 sequence: CASKGTLNTGELFF. Here the CDR3 DNA reads TGCGCCAGCAAGGGGACTTTGAACACCGGGGAGCTGTTTTTT. The J gene is TRBJ2-2, the V gene TRBV5-1; D might be TRBD2 (6 bases). V lost 6 bases, J lost 1 base, and 10 bases lay in between. The CDR3 length is 14 residues. From germline, CDR1 is SGHRS and CDR2 YFSETQ.

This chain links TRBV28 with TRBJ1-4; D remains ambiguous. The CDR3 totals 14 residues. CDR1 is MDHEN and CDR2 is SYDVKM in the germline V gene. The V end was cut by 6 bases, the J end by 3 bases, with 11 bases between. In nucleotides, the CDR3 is TGTGCCAGCAGAGTACCTGGGGCTAATGAAAAACTGTTTTTT. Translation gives CASRVPGANEKLFF.

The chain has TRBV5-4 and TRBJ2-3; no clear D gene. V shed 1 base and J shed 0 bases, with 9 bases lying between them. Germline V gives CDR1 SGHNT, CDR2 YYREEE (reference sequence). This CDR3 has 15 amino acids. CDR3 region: CASSLYPASTDTQYF. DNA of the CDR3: TGTGCCAGCAGCTTGTACCCCGCTAGCACAGATACGCAGTATTTT.